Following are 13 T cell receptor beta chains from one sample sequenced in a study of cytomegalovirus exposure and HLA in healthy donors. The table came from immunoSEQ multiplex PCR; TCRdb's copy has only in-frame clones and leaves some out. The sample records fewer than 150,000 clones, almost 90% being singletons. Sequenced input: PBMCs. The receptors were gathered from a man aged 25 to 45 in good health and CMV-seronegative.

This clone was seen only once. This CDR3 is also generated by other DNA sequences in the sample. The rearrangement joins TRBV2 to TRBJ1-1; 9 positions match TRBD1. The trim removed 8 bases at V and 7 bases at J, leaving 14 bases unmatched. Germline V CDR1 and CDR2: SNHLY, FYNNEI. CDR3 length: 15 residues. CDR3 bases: TGTGCCAGCTCAGGGACAGGGCGCGGTAGAGGTGAAGCTTTCTTT. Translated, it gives CASSGTGRGRGEAFF.

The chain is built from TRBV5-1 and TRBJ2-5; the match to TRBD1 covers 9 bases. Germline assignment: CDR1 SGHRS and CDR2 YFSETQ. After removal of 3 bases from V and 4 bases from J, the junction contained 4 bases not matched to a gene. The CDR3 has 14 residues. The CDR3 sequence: CASSWTGQGETQYF. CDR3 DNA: TGCGCCAGCAGCTGGACGGGACAGGGAGAGACCCAGTACTTC.

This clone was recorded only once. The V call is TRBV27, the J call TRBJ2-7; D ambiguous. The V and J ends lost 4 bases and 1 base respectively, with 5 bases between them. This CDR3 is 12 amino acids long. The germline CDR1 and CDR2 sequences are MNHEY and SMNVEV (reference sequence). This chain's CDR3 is CASSSPSYEQYF. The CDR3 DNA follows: TGTGCCAGCAGTTCCCCTTCCTACGAGCAGTACTTC.

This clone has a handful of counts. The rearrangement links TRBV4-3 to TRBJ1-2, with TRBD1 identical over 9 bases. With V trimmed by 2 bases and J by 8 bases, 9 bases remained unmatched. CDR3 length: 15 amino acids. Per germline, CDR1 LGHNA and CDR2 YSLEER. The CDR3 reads CASSQNRDRVEGYTF. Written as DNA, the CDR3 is TGCGCCAGCAGCCAAAATCGGGACAGGGTGGAGGGCTACACCTTC.

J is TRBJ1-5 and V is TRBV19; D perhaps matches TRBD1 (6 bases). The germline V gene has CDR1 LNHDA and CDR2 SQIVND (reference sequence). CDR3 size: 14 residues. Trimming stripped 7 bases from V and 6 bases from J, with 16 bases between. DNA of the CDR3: TGTGCCAGTAAAGCAGGGGATGTAGGTCAGCCCCAGCATTTT. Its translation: CASKAGDVGQPQHF.

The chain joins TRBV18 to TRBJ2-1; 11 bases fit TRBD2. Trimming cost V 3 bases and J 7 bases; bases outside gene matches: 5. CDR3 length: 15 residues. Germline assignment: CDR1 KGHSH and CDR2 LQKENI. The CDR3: CASSPRLAGMNEQFF. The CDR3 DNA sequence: TGTGCCAGCTCACCGCGACTAGCGGGAATGAATGAGCAGTTCTTC.

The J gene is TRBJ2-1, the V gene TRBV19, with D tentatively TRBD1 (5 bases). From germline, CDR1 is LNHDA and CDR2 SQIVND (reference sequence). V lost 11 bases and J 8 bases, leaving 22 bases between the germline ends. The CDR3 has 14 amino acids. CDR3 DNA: TGTGCCTCAAAACACACAGGTCTTACGGATGAGCAGTTCTTC. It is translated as CASKHTGLTDEQFF.

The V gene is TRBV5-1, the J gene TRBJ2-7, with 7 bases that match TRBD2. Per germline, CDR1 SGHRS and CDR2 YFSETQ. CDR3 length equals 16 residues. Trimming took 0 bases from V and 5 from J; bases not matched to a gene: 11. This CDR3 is CASSLGVRSGVDEQYF. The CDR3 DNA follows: TGCGCCAGCAGCTTGGGGGTCCGAAGCGGGGTTGACGAGCAGTACTTC. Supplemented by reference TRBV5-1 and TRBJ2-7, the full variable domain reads KAGVTQTPRYLIKTRGQQVTLSCSPISGHRSVSWYQQTPGQGLQFLFEYFSETQRNKGNFPGRFSGRQFSNSRSEMNVSTLELGDSALYLCASSLGVRSGVDEQYFGPGTRLTVT.

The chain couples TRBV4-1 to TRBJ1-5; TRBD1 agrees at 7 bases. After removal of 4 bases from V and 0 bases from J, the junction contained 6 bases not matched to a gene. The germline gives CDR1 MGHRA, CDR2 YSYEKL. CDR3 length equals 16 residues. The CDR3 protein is CASSPTGDTSNQPQHF. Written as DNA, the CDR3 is TGCGCCAGCAGCCCAACAGGGGATACTAGCAATCAGCCCCAGCATTTT.

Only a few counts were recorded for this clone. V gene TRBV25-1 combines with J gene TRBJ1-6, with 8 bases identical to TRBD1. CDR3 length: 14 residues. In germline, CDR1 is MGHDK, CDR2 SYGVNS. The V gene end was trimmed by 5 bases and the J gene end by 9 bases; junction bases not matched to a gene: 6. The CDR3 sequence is CASSPTGDSSPLHF. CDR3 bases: TGTGCCAGCAGTCCGACAGGGGATAGTTCACCCCTCCACTTT.

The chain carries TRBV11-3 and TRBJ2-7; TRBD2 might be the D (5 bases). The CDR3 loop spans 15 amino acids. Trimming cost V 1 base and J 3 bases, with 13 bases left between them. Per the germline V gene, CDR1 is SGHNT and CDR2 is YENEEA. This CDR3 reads CASSLGPGKHYEQYF. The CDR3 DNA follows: TGTGCCAGCAGCTTAGGCCCCGGGAAGCACTACGAGCAGTACTTC. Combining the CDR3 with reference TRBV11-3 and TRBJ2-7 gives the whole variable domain EAGVVQSPRYKIIEKKQPVAFWCNPISGHNTLYWYLQNLGQGPELLIRYENEEAVDDSQLPKDRFSAERLKGVDSTLKIQPAELGDSAVYLCASSLGPGKHYEQYFGPGTRLTVT.

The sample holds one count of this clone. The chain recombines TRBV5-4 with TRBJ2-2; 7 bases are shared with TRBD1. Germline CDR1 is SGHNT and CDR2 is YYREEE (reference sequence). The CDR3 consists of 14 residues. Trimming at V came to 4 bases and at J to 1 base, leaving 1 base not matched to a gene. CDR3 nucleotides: TGTGCCAGCAGCCGACAGGGGAACACCGGGGAGCTGTTTTTT. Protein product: CASSRQGNTGELFF.

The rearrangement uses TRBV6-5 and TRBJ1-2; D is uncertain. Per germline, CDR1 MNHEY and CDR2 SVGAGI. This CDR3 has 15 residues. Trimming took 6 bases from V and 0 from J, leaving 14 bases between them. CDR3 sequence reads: CASRPRGSPNYGYTF. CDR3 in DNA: TGTGCCAGCAGGCCGCGTGGTAGCCCTAACTATGGCTACACCTTC.